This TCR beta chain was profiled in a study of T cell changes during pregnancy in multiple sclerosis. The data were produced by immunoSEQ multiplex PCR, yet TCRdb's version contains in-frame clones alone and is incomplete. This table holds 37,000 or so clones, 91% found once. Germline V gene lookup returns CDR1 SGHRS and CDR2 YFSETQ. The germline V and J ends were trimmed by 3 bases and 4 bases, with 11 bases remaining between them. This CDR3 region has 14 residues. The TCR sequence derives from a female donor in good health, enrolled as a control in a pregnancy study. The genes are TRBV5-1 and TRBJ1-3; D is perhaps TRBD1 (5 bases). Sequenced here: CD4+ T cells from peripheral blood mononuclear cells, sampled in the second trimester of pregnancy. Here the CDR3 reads CASSSGTPGNTIYF. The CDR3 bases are TGCGCCAGCAGCTCCGGGACTCCCGGAAACACCATATATTTT.